This entry lists 27 T cell receptor beta chains sequenced from one sample in a study of T-cell reconstitution after alpha-beta-depleted transplantation in children. Unique molecular identifiers were built into the TCRbeta library. Via MiXCR, TCRdb re-called the PCR reads, giving one row per CDR3 protein. The sample consists of fewer than 550,000 distinct CDR3 sequences, around 10% of them appearing once. This specimen consisted of PBMCs, mostly from graft donor cells, obtained 180 days after TCRalphabeta/CD19-depleted stem cell transplant. The receptors here all came from a female patient aged 2-10 years who had a stem cell transplant for aplastic anemia, so the T cells may come from the graft donor.

V usage is TRBV11-3 and J usage is TRBJ2-5; D may be TRBD2 (6 bases). CDR3 length equals 17 residues. Germline V gene data show CDR1 as SGHNT and CDR2 as YENEEA. Trimming pared 2 bases from V and 7 bases from J, leaving 23 bases between. The DNA of the CDR3 is TGTGCCAGCAGCTTACGGGGACTTAATACCCCTTTTTGGACCCAGTACTTC. Protein: CASSLRGLNTPFWTQYF. Full variable domain (rest looked up from reference TRBV11-3 and TRBJ2-5): EAGVVQSPRYKIIEKKQPVAFWCNPISGHNTLYWYLQNLGQGPELLIRYENEEAVDDSQLPKDRFSAERLKGVDSTLKIQPAELGDSAVYLCASSLRGLNTPFWTQYFGPGTRLLVL.

Ten or more counts support this clonotype. The chain links TRBV6-1 to TRBJ2-2; 10 bases are shared with TRBD1. The CDR3 spans 14 residues. Trimming at V came to 8 bases and at J to 4 bases, leaving 4 bases not matched to a gene. The germline V gene has CDR1 MNHNS and CDR2 SASEGT. The CDR3 DNA is TGTGCCAGCGGGGGACAGGGGTCCACCGGGGAGCTGTTTTTT. This gives the protein CASGGQGSTGELFF.

This sequence joins TRBV11-2 and TRBJ2-4, with D tentatively TRBD2 (5 bases). Germline V gene data show CDR1 as SGHAT and CDR2 as FQNNGV. The ends were cut back, 3 bases at V and 6 bases at J, with 24 bases in the middle. This CDR3 has 18 amino acids. In DNA, the CDR3 is TGTGCCAGCAGCTTGTCGGCTCTGTATAAGCCAGGAGGAAACATTCAGTACTTC. This sequence encodes CASSLSALYKPGGNIQYF.

The V call is TRBV9, the J call TRBJ2-3; D is possibly TRBD2 (6 bases). The CDR3 spans 14 residues. Germline CDR1 is SGDLS and CDR2 is YYNGEE. V was clipped by 3 bases and J by 5 bases, with 13 bases between them. CDR3 protein: CASSAEGRGDTQYF. In DNA, the CDR3 is TGTGCCAGCAGCGCGGAGGGACGGGGAGATACGCAGTATTTT.

Only a few counts were recorded for this clonotype. The rearrangement links TRBV7-9 to TRBJ1-5; the match to TRBD1 covers 9 bases. The CDR3 spans 17 residues. J gave up 1 base and V 2 bases, and 6 bases lay outside the gene matches. Germline V gene lookup returns CDR1 SEHNR and CDR2 FQNEAQ (reference sequence). CDR3 sequence: CASSLIVGQGSNQPQHF. DNA for the CDR3: TGTGCCAGCAGCTTAATTGTAGGACAGGGGAGCAATCAGCCCCAGCATTTT. The variable domain in full, completed from reference TRBV7-9 and TRBJ1-5, reads DTGVSQNPRHKITKRGQNVTFRCDPISEHNRLYWYRQTLGQGPEFLTYFQNEAQLEKSRLLSDRFSAERPKGSFSTLEIQRTEQGDSAMYLCASSLIVGQGSNQPQHFGDGTRLSIL.

The V gene is TRBV5-1, the J gene TRBJ2-3, with 11 bases matching TRBD2. The CDR3 extends over 17 amino acids. Germline assignment: CDR1 SGHRS and CDR2 YFSETQ. V shed 4 bases, J shed 0 bases, and the junction held 7 bases outside the gene matches. The CDR3 loop is CASSPPRTSGSTDTQYF. CDR3 nucleotides: TGCGCCAGCAGCCCGCCTCGGACTAGCGGGAGCACAGATACGCAGTATTTT. Complete variable domain (other parts from reference TRBV5-1 and TRBJ2-3): KAGVTQTPRYLIKTRGQQVTLSCSPISGHRSVSWYQQTPGQGLQFLFEYFSETQRNKGNFPGRFSGRQFSNSRSEMNVSTLELGDSALYLCASSPPRTSGSTDTQYFGPGTRLTVL.

Comments on this clonotype: Here the CDR3 omits its conserved ending phenylalanine or tryptophan, so a read error is the likely source. This chain joins TRBV12-3 or TRBV12-4 and TRBJ2-3; possible D gene TRBD1, 5 bases. With 8 bases removed from V and 0 bases from J, the gap between germline ends came to 12 bases. The CDR3 is made up of 14 amino acids. DNA of the CDR3: TGTGCCAGCGAAGACAGTATAAGCACAGATACGCAGTATTTG. This translates into CASEDSISTDTQYL.

Only a few counts were recorded for this clonotype. CDR3 DNA sequence: TGCGCCAGCAGCGATGACAGCTCCTACAATGAGCAGTTCTTC. Translation: CASSDDSSYNEQFF. This chain links TRBV5-1 with TRBJ2-1, with D perhaps matching TRBD1 (5 bases). Deletions cut 4 bases from V and 0 bases from J, with 8 bases between. Germline CDR1 and CDR2: SGHRS and YFSETQ. The CDR3 is 14 residues long.

This chain joins TRBV7-8 and TRBJ2-7, with D maybe TRBD2 (5 bases). Per the germline V gene, CDR1 is SGHVS and CDR2 is FQNEAQ. Trimming left V 5 bases short and J 10 bases short, with 15 bases between. This CDR3 is built from 12 residues. CDR3 nucleotide sequence: TGTGCCAGCAGCCAAAGAGACTATGTTCAGTACGTC. Translated, it gives CASSQRDYVQYV.

The rearrangement joins TRBV10-2 to TRBJ2-2; 9 nucleotides align to TRBD1. Germline V gene sequence: CDR1 WSHSY, CDR2 SAAADI. Trimming at V came to 6 bases and at J to 3 bases, leaving 8 bases not matched to a gene. The CDR3 covers 16 residues. As DNA, the CDR3 is TGCGCCAGCAGGGGGAGGACAGGGGCCTACACCGGGGAGCTGTTTTTT. Its protein is CASRGRTGAYTGELFF.

This clonotype occurred a few times. V and J are TRBV4-3 and TRBJ2-7; the D is unclear. CDR1 and CDR2 (germline): LGHNA, YSLEER. The CDR3 contains 15 residues. Between the trimmed V and J ends, which lost 0 bases and 3 bases, there was a span of 12 bases. The CDR3: CASSQDFWGYYEQYF. The CDR3 nucleotides are TGCGCCAGCAGCCAAGATTTTTGGGGATACTACGAGCAGTACTTC.

This sequence joins TRBV5-6 and TRBJ2-1; 11 bases are a match to TRBD2. Germline V gene data show CDR1 as SGHDT and CDR2 as YYEEEE. The CDR3 is 21 residues long. Trimming took 4 bases from V and 0 from J; bases not matched to a gene: 18. The CDR3 is CASSPSPGLAGGRSSYNEQFF. The CDR3 DNA reads as TGTGCCAGCAGCCCCAGCCCGGGGTTAGCGGGAGGGCGGAGCTCCTACAATGAGCAGTTCTTC.

This clonotype was seen repeatedly, ten times or more. J is TRBJ2-3 and V is TRBV7-2; D is possibly TRBD2 (5 bases). CDR1 is SGHTA, CDR2 FQGNSA, per germline. Trimming shortened V by 2 bases and J by 4 bases, and 10 bases separated the two germline ends. The CDR3 spans 14 residues. In DNA, the CDR3 is TGTGCCAGCAGCTTAATAACTAGGGCAGATACGCAGTATTTT. Residues: CASSLITRADTQYF.

This sequence joins TRBV27 and TRBJ2-2; 8 nucleotides agree with TRBD2. Germline V gene data show CDR1 as MNHEY and CDR2 as SMNVEV (reference sequence). The trim removed 4 bases at V and 7 bases at J, leaving 11 bases unmatched. This CDR3 contains 16 residues. Here the CDR3 reads CASSSPRTSWDGELFF. The CDR3 DNA is TGTGCCAGCAGTTCTCCCCGGACTAGCTGGGACGGGGAGCTGTTTTTT.

This chain links TRBV12-3 or TRBV12-4 with TRBJ2-1; weak D call: TRBD2 (5 bases). Trimming pared 4 bases from V and 5 bases from J, leaving 12 bases between. This CDR3 is built from 14 residues. The CDR3 spells CASSSRVAHNEQFF. The CDR3 DNA follows: TGTGCCAGCAGTTCCCGGGTAGCGCACAATGAGCAGTTCTTC.

The V gene is TRBV12-3 or TRBV12-4, the J gene TRBJ1-2; D remains unclear. The CDR3 has 12 amino acids. Trimming took off 1 base at V and 6 bases at J, with 6 bases between the two ends. The CDR3 sequence: CASSLGRNGYTF. DNA for the CDR3: TGTGCCAGCAGTTTAGGACGGAATGGCTACACCTTC.

This clonotype was found a few times. V and J are TRBV20-1 and TRBJ2-3; TRBD2 is a possible D gene (7 bases). The CDR3 length is 15 residues. Trimming left V 5 bases short and J 4 bases short, with 19 bases between. Germline V lookup: CDR1 DFQATT, CDR2 SNEGSKA (reference sequence). The CDR3 region is CSAGLRRGAADTQYF. The CDR3 region has the DNA TGCAGTGCTGGCCTTCGTCGGGGGGCGGCAGATACGCAGTATTTT.

This clonotype turned up a few times. The chain is built from TRBV25-1 and TRBJ1-4; D gene unclear. This CDR3 contains 13 residues. The V gene's germline CDR1 is MGHDK and CDR2 SYGVNS. Trimming removed 8 bases at V and 0 bases at J, with 7 bases between. Written as DNA, the CDR3 is TGTGCCAGCCGACGGACAACTAATGAAAAACTGTTTTTT. This encodes CASRRTTNEKLFF.

This clonotype was observed at least ten times. This chain uses TRBV5-1 with TRBJ1-1; unclear D gene. Trimming stripped 2 bases from V and 5 bases from J, with 10 bases between. CDR3 length equals 13 residues. Germline V CDR1 and CDR2: SGHRS, YFSETQ. CDR3: CASSLEGWTEAFF. The CDR3 nucleotides read TGCGCCAGCAGCTTAGAGGGTTGGACTGAAGCTTTCTTT.

In its sample, this clonotype was seen many times. The chain employs TRBV29-1 and TRBJ2-1; D might be TRBD1 (7 bases). V shed 6 bases and J shed 1 base, with 10 bases lying between them. Germline CDR1 SQVTM, CDR2 ANQGSEA. The CDR3 totals 13 residues. For the CDR3, the DNA is TGCAGCGTGGGGGGACAGTCCTACAATGAGCAGTTCTTC. Amino acids: CSVGGQSYNEQFF.

This clonotype was recorded many times. The chain joins TRBV13 to TRBJ2-4; 10 nucleotides agree with TRBD1. Per germline, CDR1 PRHDT and CDR2 FYEKMQ (reference sequence). The trim removed 5 bases at V and 1 base at J, leaving 5 bases unmatched. This CDR3 is built from 16 residues. CDR3 sequence reads: CASSSRQGAAKNIQYF. CDR3 DNA: TGTGCCAGCAGCAGCAGACAGGGGGCCGCCAAAAACATTCAGTACTTC.

In this sample, this clonotype turned up a few times. V is TRBV12-3 or TRBV12-4 and J is TRBJ2-2; D is perhaps TRBD1 or TRBD2 (7 bases each). CDR3 length: 16 amino acids. The ends were cut back, 4 bases at V and 7 bases at J, with 19 bases in the middle. CDR3 nucleotide sequence: TGTGCCAGCAGTTCTCATGGGAGGGGGCTGGGCGGGGAGCTGTTTTTT. Translation: CASSSHGRGLGGELFF.

This clonotype was counted between two and nine times. V usage is TRBV15 and J usage is TRBJ2-7, with D perhaps TRBD1 or TRBD2 (6 bases each). V lost 5 bases and J lost 6, with 23 bases in between. The V gene's germline CDR1 is LNHNV and CDR2 YYDKDF (reference sequence). This CDR3 is 16 amino acids long. The CDR3 is CATSDPFWRSGAEQYF. The CDR3 DNA reads TGTGCCACCAGCGACCCTTTTTGGCGGTCGGGGGCCGAGCAGTACTTC.

The V and J genes are TRBV6-2 or TRBV6-3 and TRBJ2-1; TRBD2 matches at 16 bases. Per the germline V gene, CDR1 is MNHEY and CDR2 is SVGEGT. CDR3 length: 21 residues. V was clipped by 6 bases and J by 0 bases; unmatched bases: 14. CDR3 coding DNA: TGTGCCAGCAGCGTTGCCGGGACTAGCGGGAGGGCCCCAAGCTCCTACAATGAGCAGTTCTTC. Its protein is CASSVAGTSGRAPSSYNEQFF.

V usage is TRBV7-9 and J usage is TRBJ2-7; 11 positions match TRBD2. The length of the CDR3 is 17 residues. Germline V lookup: CDR1 SEHNR, CDR2 FQNEAQ (reference sequence). The V and J ends lost 1 base and 3 bases, in that order; junction bases with no gene match: 8. This chain's CDR3 is CASSLGQGLAEFYEQYF. The CDR3 DNA reads as TGTGCCAGCAGCTTAGGGCAGGGACTAGCGGAGTTCTACGAGCAGTACTTC. Combining the CDR3 with reference TRBV7-9 and TRBJ2-7 gives the whole variable domain DTGVSQNPRHKITKRGQNVTFRCDPISEHNRLYWYRQTLGQGPEFLTYFQNEAQLEKSRLLSDRFSAERPKGSFSTLEIQRTEQGDSAMYLCASSLGQGLAEFYEQYFGPGTRLTVT.

There are a few counts of this clonotype. The chain employs TRBV6-1 and TRBJ2-3; 9 nucleotides align to TRBD1. Germline CDR1 MNHNS, CDR2 SASEGT. V dropped 7 bases and J dropped 1; count of bases not matched to a gene: 6. The length of the CDR3 is 15 residues. CDR3 DNA: TGTGCCAGCATCCCGGGACAGGGCCGCACAGATACGCAGTATTTT. This codes for CASIPGQGRTDTQYF.

In this sample, this clonotype turned up a few times. This chain joins TRBV7-2 and TRBJ1-4; 10 nucleotides line up with TRBD1. Germline values: CDR1 SGHTA, CDR2 FQGNSA. The CDR3 runs to 16 residues. The ends lost 5 bases at V and 8 bases at J; junction bases unmatched: 11. The CDR3 is CASSPRTGGGLEKLFF. The CDR3 coding sequence is TGTGCCAGCAGCCCCCGGACAGGGGGAGGTCTCGAAAAACTGTTTTTT.